This T cell receptor (beta chain) was observed in a study of regulatory T cells in long-lasting Graves disease. The J segment lost 2 bases and the V segment lost 3 bases, leaving 17 bases of the junction unmatched. The CDR3 has 19 residues. CDR1 and CDR2 (germline): LGHNA, YNFKEQ. According to the study, TCR beta libraries were built with iRepertoire HTBI primers and CDR3-region Arm-PCR. TCRdb passed the multiplex PCR reads through MiXCR, listing each CDR3 protein once. Of a few hundred thousand distinct CDR3 sequences in the sample, approximately 10% were seen once. Time point given: newly diagnosed GD, antithyroid drugs for less than 3 months. Isolated PBMC RNA provided the starting material for the TCR library. The sample was also linked to a second study, of T cells in Graves' hyperthyroidism and ophthalmopathy.

The chain has TRBV4-2 and TRBJ1-2, with TRBD1 matching 8 bases. The origin of this receptor is a woman under 30 with Graves disease. The source material was peripheral blood mononuclear cells (PBMCs), sampled at new diagnosis, from a patient treated with antithyroid drugs. CDR3: CASSQRTGRSFRLNYGYTF. CDR3 coding DNA: TGTGCCAGCAGCCAGAGGACAGGGCGGTCATTTCGGCTAAACTATGGCTACACCTTC.